This entry describes one T cell receptor beta chain. Measured with immunoSEQ multiplex PCR; TCRdb has only the in-frame clones, and not every one. The sample includes 60,000 to 85,000 clones, 79% of them seen just once. This CDR3 is 14 amino acids long. Losses at the gene ends were 2 bases for V and 0 bases for J; bases not matched to a gene: 0. The germline CDR1 and CDR2 sequences are SGDLS and YYNGEE. The data were obtained in a study of blood T cell repertoires in COVID-19. The chain uses TRBV9 and TRBJ2-3, with 7 bases lining up with TRBD2. Sample: peripheral blood. The source of this sequence is an older woman with acute or convalescent COVID-19. CDR3 sequence reads: CASSVGGSTDTQYF. For the CDR3, the DNA is TGTGCCAGCAGCGTGGGGGGGAGCACAGATACGCAGTATTTT.